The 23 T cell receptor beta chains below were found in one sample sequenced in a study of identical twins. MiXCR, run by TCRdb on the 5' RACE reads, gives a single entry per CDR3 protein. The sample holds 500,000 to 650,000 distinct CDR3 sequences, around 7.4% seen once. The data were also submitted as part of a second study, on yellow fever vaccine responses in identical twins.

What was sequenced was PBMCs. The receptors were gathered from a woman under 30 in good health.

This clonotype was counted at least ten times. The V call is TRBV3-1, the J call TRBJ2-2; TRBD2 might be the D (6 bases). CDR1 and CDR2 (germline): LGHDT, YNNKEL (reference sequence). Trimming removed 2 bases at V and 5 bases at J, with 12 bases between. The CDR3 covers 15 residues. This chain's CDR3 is CASSQRSGHTGELFF. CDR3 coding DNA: TGTGCCAGCAGCCAACGTAGCGGCCATACCGGGGAGCTGTTTTTT.

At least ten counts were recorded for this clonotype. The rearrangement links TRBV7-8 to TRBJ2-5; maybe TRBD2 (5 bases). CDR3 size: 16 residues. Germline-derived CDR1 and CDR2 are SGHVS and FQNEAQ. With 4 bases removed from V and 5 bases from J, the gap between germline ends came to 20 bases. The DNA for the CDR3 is TGTGCCAGCAGCTATCAATCGGGGTCGGGTTCGGAGACCCAGTACTTC. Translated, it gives CASSYQSGSGSETQYF.

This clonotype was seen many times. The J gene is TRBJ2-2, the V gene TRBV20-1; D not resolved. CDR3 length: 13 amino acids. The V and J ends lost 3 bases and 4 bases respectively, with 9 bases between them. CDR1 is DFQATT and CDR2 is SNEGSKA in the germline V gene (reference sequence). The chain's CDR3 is CSASQGRTGELFF. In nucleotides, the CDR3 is TGCAGTGCTAGTCAAGGTCGCACCGGGGAGCTGTTTTTT.

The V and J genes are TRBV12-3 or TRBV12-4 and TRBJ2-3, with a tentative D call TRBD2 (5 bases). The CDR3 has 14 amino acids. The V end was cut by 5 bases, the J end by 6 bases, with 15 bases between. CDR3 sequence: CASSPLVKGDTQYF. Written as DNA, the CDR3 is TGTGCCAGCAGTCCACTAGTAAAGGGCGATACGCAGTATTTT.

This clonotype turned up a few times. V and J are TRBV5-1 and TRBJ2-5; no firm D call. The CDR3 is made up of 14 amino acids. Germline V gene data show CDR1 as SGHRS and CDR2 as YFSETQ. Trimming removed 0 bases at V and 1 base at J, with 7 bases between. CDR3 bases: TGCGCCAGCAGCTTGGACCCATCCCAAGAGACCCAGTACTTC. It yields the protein CASSLDPSQETQYF.

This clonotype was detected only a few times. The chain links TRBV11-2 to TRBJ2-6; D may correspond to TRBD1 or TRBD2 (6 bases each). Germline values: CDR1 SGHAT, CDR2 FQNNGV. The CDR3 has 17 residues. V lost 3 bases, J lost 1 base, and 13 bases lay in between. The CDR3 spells CASSFGGLSSGANVLTF. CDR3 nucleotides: TGTGCCAGCAGCTTTGGGGGGCTTTCTTCTGGGGCCAACGTCCTGACTTTC.

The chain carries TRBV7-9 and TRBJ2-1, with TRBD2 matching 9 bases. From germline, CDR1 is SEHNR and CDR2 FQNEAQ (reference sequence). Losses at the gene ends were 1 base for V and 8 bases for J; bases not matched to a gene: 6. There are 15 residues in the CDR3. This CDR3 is CASSLVREGLDEQFF. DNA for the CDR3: TGTGCCAGCAGCTTAGTGCGGGAGGGCCTCGATGAGCAGTTCTTC. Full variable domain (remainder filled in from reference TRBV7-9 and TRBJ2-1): DTGVSQNPRHKITKRGQNVTFRCDPISEHNRLYWYRQTLGQGPEFLTYFQNEAQLEKSRLLSDRFSAERPKGSFSTLEIQRTEQGDSAMYLCASSLVREGLDEQFFGPGTRLTVL.

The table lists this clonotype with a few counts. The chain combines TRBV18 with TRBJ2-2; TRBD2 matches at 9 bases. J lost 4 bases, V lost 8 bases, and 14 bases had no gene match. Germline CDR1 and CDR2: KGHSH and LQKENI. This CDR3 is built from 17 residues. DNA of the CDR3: TGTGCCAGCAAACAGCGGATAGCGGGAGTATCCACCGGGGAGCTGTTTTTT. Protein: CASKQRIAGVSTGELFF.

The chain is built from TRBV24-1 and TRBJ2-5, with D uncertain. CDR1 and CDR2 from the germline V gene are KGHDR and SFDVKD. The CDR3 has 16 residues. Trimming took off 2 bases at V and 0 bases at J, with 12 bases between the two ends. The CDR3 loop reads CATSDSGRVYQETQYF. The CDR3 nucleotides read TGTGCCACCAGTGATTCCGGACGGGTGTACCAAGAGACCCAGTACTTC.

In nucleotides, the CDR3 is TGCGCCAGCAGCCCTCAGAAGACTAGCGGGGGCTTAGAGACCCAGTACTTC. This encodes CASSPQKTSGGLETQYF. The chain joins TRBV4-1 to TRBJ2-5; 12 bases agree with TRBD2. This CDR3 has 17 residues. V shed 4 bases and J 4 bases; nucleotides not matched to a gene: 10. The germline V gene has CDR1 MGHRA and CDR2 YSYEKL.

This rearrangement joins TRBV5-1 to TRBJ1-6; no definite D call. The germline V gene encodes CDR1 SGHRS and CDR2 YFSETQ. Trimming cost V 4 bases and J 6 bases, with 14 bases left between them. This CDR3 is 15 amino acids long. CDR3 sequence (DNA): TGCGCCAGCAGCCCGACCGCATGGGGTAATTCACCCCTCCACTTT. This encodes CASSPTAWGNSPLHF.

The CDR3 is CASSLRPGRGLNTEAFF. As DNA, the CDR3 is TGTGCCAGCAGCTTGCGACCCGGTAGAGGCCTGAACACTGAAGCTTTCTTT. This chain uses TRBV7-9 with TRBJ1-1; D is unclear. V was shortened by 3 bases and J by 0 bases, with 17 bases between the two germline ends. Germline lookup yields CDR1 SEHNR and CDR2 FQNEAQ (reference sequence). The CDR3 consists of 17 residues.

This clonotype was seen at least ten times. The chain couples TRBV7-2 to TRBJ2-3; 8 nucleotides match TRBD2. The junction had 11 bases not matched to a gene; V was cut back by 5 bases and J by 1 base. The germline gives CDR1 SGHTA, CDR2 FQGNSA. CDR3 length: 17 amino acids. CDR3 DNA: TGTGCCAGCAGCCAACCCCCGGGGGGGAGGGGCACAGATACGCAGTATTTT. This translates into CASSQPPGGRGTDTQYF.

The DNA of the CDR3 is TGTGCCAGCAGCCACACCTCTGGGGCCAACGTCCTGACTTTC. Translated, it gives CASSHTSGANVLTF. The chain is built from TRBV7-9 and TRBJ2-6; D gene unclear. The germline V gene encodes CDR1 SEHNR and CDR2 FQNEAQ (reference sequence). The CDR3 spans 14 residues. Trimming took off 5 bases at V and 0 bases at J, with 5 bases between the two ends.

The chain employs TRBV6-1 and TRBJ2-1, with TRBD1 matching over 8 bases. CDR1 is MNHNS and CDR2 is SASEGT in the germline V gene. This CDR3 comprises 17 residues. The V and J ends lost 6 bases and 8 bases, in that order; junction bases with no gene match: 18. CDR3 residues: CASSRRGLGQGSHEQFF. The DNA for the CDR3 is TGTGCCAGCAGCCGACGGGGGCTCGGACAGGGTAGTCATGAGCAGTTCTTC.

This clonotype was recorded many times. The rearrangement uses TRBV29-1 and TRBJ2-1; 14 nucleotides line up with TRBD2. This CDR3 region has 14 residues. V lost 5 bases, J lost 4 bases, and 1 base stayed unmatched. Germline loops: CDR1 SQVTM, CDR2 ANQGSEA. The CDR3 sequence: CSVRLAGGYNEQFF. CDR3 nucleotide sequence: TGCAGCGTTAGACTAGCGGGGGGGTACAATGAGCAGTTCTTC.

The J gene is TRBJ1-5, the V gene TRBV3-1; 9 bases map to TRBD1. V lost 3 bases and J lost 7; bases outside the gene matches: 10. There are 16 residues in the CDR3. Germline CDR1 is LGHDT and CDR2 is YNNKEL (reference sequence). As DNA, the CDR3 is TGTGCCAGCAGCCATAATACCGGGACAGGGAAACAGCCCCAGCATTTT. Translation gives CASSHNTGTGKQPQHF.

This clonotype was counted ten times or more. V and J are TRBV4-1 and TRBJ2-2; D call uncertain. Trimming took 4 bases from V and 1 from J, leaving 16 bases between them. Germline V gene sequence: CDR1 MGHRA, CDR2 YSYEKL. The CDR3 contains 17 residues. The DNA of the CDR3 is TGCGCCAGCAGCCCCCGCATGGCTGGGAAGAACACCGGGGAGCTGTTTTTT. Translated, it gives CASSPRMAGKNTGELFF.

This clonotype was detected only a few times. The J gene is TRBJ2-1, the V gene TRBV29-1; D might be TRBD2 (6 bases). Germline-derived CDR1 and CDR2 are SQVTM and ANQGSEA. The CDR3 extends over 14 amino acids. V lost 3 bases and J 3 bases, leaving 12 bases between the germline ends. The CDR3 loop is CSVDFGTGYNEQFF. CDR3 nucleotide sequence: TGCAGCGTTGATTTTGGGACTGGCTACAATGAGCAGTTCTTC.

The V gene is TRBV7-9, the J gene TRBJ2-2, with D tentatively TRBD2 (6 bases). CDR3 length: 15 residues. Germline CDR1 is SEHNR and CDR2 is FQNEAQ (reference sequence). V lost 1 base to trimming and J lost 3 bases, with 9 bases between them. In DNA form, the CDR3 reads TGTGCCAGCAGCTTAGGAGGGACTGACACCGGGGAGCTGTTTTTT. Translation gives CASSLGGTDTGELFF.

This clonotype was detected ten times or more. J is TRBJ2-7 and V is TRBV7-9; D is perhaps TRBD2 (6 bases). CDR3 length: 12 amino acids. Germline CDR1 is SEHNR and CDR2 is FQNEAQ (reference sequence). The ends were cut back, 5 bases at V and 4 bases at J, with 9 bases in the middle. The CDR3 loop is CASSGGRYEQYV. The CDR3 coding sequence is TGTGCCAGCAGCGGGGGGAGATACGAGCAGTACGTC.

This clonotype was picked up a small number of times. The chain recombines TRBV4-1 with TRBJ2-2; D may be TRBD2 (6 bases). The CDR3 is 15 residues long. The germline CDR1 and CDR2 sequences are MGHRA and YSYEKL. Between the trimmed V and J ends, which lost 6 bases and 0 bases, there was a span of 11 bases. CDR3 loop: CASRQTSANTGELFF. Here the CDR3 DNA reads TGCGCCAGCAGACAGACTAGTGCGAACACCGGGGAGCTGTTTTTT.

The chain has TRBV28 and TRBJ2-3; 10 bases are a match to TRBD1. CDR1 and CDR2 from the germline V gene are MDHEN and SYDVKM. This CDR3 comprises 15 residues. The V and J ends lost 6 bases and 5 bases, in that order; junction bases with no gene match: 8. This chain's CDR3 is CASSRDRGRVDTQYF. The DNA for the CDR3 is TGTGCCAGCAGCCGTGACAGGGGGCGGGTAGATACGCAGTATTTT.